The TCR beta chain under discussion was sequenced for a study of PD-1 blockade in classical Hodgkin lymphoma (dated by TCRdb to 2019 to 2021). With respect to the entire study: Nivolumab dosing was 3 mg/kg intravenously every 2 weeks, continuing until either disease progression or unacceptable toxicity. The study used TCR beta sequencing and CyTOF to define a peripheral blood immune signature of response to PD-1 blockade in classical Hodgkin lymphoma. Overall study results and their limits: Patients starting nivolumab less than 1 year after ASCT had lower diversity and were excluded from later analyses to avoid confounding by immune reconstitution. Baseline TCR diversity was reported as lower in newly diagnosed patients than in healthy donors, and lower still in relapsed/refractory patients. Among trial patients, those achieving complete response had baseline diversity similar to that of newly diagnosed patients, while diversity was significantly lower in partial responders and progressors. The study was restricted to a single clinical trial cohort, and the causes of repertoire differences, possibly disease activity or prior therapy, were left undefined. A significant rise by C4D1 was seen in CD4+ but not CD8+ TCR diversity (p=0.0027 vs p=0.16), with the rise being most apparent in complete responders (p=0.02).

Genomic DNA was isolated using the Qiagen DNeasy kit from unsorted PBMCs as well as from negatively selected CD4+ and CD8+ fractions. TCR beta CDR3 regions were subjected to amplification by immunoSEQ multiplex PCR with primers that anneal to V and J segments. A synthetic immune receptor repertoire was used to minimize amplification bias, and any remaining bias was removed computationally after sequencing. Concerning the study's data processing: Custom Python scripts were used to quantify repertoire diversity as the Shannon entropy index. Unsorted, CD4+ and CD8+ repertoires were analyzed separately, except for combined analyses in which CD4+ and CD8+ sequences were merged in silico. A clone counted as expanded when the clone's frequency after treatment rose at least 2-fold relative to C1D1, and clones undetected at baseline were given a pseudocount of 0.5. Clones with 0 or 1 copy at C1D1 were classified as singleton clones, and clones with 2 or more copies were classified as non-singleton clones. Clones expanded in unsorted samples were annotated as CD4+, CD8+ or unknown by matching protein sequences in sorted samples from the same patient. Wilcoxon tests on paired samples were used to test changes in diversity from C1D1 to C4D1. This is the immuneACCESS table as TCRdb keeps it, with only in-frame sequences that have V and J called. A part of the clones is gone; compared with another copy, unresolved V genes explain less than half, and the rest is unexplained. V and J calls and clone size are those listed in that table; D and trimming were worked out from the DNA. Present in this sample are some 60,000 clones, approximately 90% of which were seen just once. The ten most abundant clones make up approximately 16% of the sample.

What this sample's time point label stands for: cycle 1 day 1 (C1D1), immediately before nivolumab initiation. Every trial patient had relapsed after autologous stem cell transplantation, and cohorts A, B and C differed in prior brentuximab vedotin exposure. The trial cohort was composed of 56 patients with relapsed/refractory classical Hodgkin lymphoma, for whom complete response, partial response or progressive disease was recorded as best overall response. In the multi-cohort phase II CheckMate 205 trial, trial patients received single-agent nivolumab. Best overall response was determined by an independent review committee according to the 2007 International Working Group response criteria. PBMCs from the trial were collected at three points: immediately before nivolumab initiation (C1D1), and during therapy at cycle 2 day 1 and cycle 4 day 1. Peripheral blood was collected in 8 mL Vacutainer Cell Preparation Tubes, from which PBMCs were isolated by centrifugation and then cryopreserved.

The CDR3 holds 17 amino acids from the cysteine to the phenylalanine. CDR3 DNA only is kept here, 51 bases in frame from base 1. Trimming removed 2 bases from V and 3 bases from J, leaving 20 bases between the germline ends. The germline V gene (reference sequence) sets CDR1 to SGHKS and CDR2 to YYEKEE. As to this clone: Its antigen is unknown. It has no much larger one-base neighbor in the sample; base qualities were not kept.

The specimen was peripheral blood mononuclear cells (PBMCs), collected at baseline. The source is a human donor with classical Hodgkin lymphoma. This sequence uses TRBV5-5 and TRBJ2-5; the best D guess is TRBD2, with 6 bases matching. The CDR3 has the sequence CASSLSAAGHLKETQYF. In nucleotide form, the sequence is TGTGCCAGCAGCTTATCCGCGGCGGGGCACCTCAAAGAGACCCAGTACTTC.